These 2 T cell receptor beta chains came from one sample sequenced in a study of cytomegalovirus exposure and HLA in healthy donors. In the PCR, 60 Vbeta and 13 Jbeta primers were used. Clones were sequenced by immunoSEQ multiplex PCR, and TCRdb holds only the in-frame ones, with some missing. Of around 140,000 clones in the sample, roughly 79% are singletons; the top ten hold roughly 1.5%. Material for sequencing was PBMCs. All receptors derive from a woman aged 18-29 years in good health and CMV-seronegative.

For the CDR3, the DNA is TGTGCCAGCAGCCGGGGGGGGGCCTACGAGCAGTACTTC. This gives the protein CASSRGGAYEQYF. The chain couples TRBV6-5 to TRBJ2-7, with TRBD2 matching 8 bases. CDR3 length: 13 residues. Germline lookup yields CDR1 MNHEY and CDR2 SVGAGI. V shed 6 bases and J 2 bases; nucleotides not matched to a gene: 3.

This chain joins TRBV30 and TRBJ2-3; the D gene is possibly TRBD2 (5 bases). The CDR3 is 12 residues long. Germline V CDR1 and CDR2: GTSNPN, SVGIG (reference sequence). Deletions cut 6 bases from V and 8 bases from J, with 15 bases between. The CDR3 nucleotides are TGTGCCTGCCGACCCCTCGGAGGTACGCAGTATTTT. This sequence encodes CACRPLGGTQYF.